A single sample gave rise to the 16 T cell receptor beta chains below, sequenced in a study of blood T cell repertoires in COVID-19. TCRdb's table, derived via immunoSEQ multiplex PCR, lists solely in-frame clones and lacks some. The top ten clones hold around 7.9% of a sample with hundreds of thousands of clones, around 85% of them seen once. The specimen sequenced was PBMCs or T cells enriched from blood (not recorded which). All receptors come from a woman aged 55-69 years who had recovered from COVID-19.

The chain combines TRBV10-3 with TRBJ2-2, with 9 bases fitting TRBD1. The germline CDR1 and CDR2 sequences are ENHRY and SYGVKD. The ends lost 6 bases at V and 3 bases at J; junction bases unmatched: 5. The CDR3 length is 15 residues. In DNA form, the CDR3 reads TGTGCCATCAGCCCTACAGGGGGCGACACCGGGGAGCTGTTTTTT. It is translated as CAISPTGGDTGELFF.

CDR3 nucleotide sequence: TGTGCCAGCAGTTATGGCACAGGGGGTGGCTACACCTTC. This gives the protein CASSYGTGGGYTF. The V call is TRBV6-5, the J call TRBJ1-2; 8 bases match TRBD1. V dropped 3 bases and J dropped 7; count of bases not matched to a gene: 4. This CDR3 has 13 residues. The germline gives CDR1 MNHEY, CDR2 SVGAGI.

CDR3 loop: CASPLGQDFPMRFDEQFF. The CDR3 nucleotides read TGTGCCAGTCCCCTGGGACAGGACTTCCCTATGCGATTCGATGAGCAGTTCTTC. The chain couples TRBV5-8 to TRBJ2-1; 8 bases match TRBD1. From germline, CDR1 is SGHTS and CDR2 YDEGEE. This CDR3 region has 18 residues. Unmatched junction bases numbered 24, after V lost 8 bases and J lost 8 bases.

The rearrangement joins TRBV12-3 or TRBV12-4 to TRBJ1-2; D perhaps matches TRBD1 (6 bases). The germline V and J ends were trimmed by 6 bases and 7 bases, with 15 bases remaining between them. CDR3 length equals 13 residues. CDR3 nucleotide sequence: TGTGCCAGCAGCTATACAGGGTCTCGTGGCTACACCTTC. Translated, it gives CASSYTGSRGYTF.

The chain uses TRBV24-1 and TRBJ1-5; D ambiguous. Germline CDR1 KGHDR, CDR2 SFDVKD. The CDR3 has 15 amino acids. V lost 5 bases and J 4 bases, leaving 14 bases between the germline ends. The CDR3 region has the DNA TGTGCCACCAGTGCCGCCGGCCAGGAAAATCAGCCCCAGCATTTT. It translates to CATSAAGQENQPQHF.

V and J are TRBV27 and TRBJ2-7, with D unclear. Germline lookup yields CDR1 MNHEY and CDR2 SMNVEV (reference sequence). V was pared by 3 bases and J by 0 bases, with 9 bases between. The CDR3 is made up of 14 amino acids. For the CDR3, the DNA is TGTGCCAGCAGTTTTCGACAAAACTCCTACGAGCAGTACTTC. This translates into CASSFRQNSYEQYF.

CDR3 protein: CASSPLTGDAFF. DNA of the CDR3: TGTGCCAGCAGCCCGTTGACGGGGGACGCTTTCTTT. The chain uses TRBV7-9 and TRBJ1-1; a possible D gene is TRBD1 (5 bases). This CDR3 contains 12 residues. Germline loops: CDR1 SEHNR, CDR2 FQNEAQ (reference sequence). V lost 5 bases and J 11 bases, leaving 15 bases between the germline ends.

In its sample, this clone was seen a few times. CDR3 coding DNA: TGTGCCAGCAGCTGGGGCGGGGGAACCGGGGAGCTGTTTTTT. Protein sequence: CASSWGGGTGELFF. This chain uses TRBV4-2 with TRBJ2-2, with 7 bases matching TRBD2. CDR3 size: 14 residues. Trimming cost V 5 bases and J 5 bases; bases outside gene matches: 5. Germline loops: CDR1 LGHNA, CDR2 YNFKEQ.

The gene calls are TRBV6-2 or TRBV6-3 and TRBJ1-2, with D unclear. The CDR3 has 11 residues. Trimming stripped 4 bases from V and 4 bases from J, with 4 bases between. Germline V CDR1 and CDR2: MNHEY, SVGEGT. The CDR3 spells CASSSSYGYTF. The CDR3 bases are TGTGCCAGCAGTTCGTCCTATGGCTACACCTTC.

This rearrangement joins TRBV19 to TRBJ2-3; the match to TRBD1 covers 8 bases. CDR1 is LNHDA, CDR2 SQIVND, per germline (reference sequence). The trim removed 6 bases at V and 4 bases at J, leaving 3 bases unmatched. This CDR3 has 13 residues. This CDR3 reads CASSPTGADTQYF. The DNA for the CDR3 is TGTGCCAGTAGCCCGACAGGGGCAGATACGCAGTATTTT.

V usage is TRBV18 and J usage is TRBJ2-2, with D maybe TRBD1 (6 bases). Deletions cut 5 bases from V and 1 base from J, with 8 bases between. Germline CDR1 and CDR2: KGHSH and LQKENI. The CDR3 has 14 amino acids. CDR3 in amino acids: CASSKQGNTGELFF. The CDR3, as DNA: TGTGCCAGCTCAAAACAGGGGAACACCGGGGAGCTGTTTTTT.

This chain links TRBV5-8 with TRBJ1-3; 7 positions match TRBD1. V was clipped by 4 bases and J by 3 bases; unmatched bases: 4. The CDR3 is 14 amino acids. Germline V gene data show CDR1 as SGHTS and CDR2 as YDEGEE. CDR3: CASSRTGRGNTIYF. CDR3 bases: TGTGCCAGCAGCAGGACAGGTCGTGGAAACACCATATATTTT.

The chain employs TRBV29-1 and TRBJ2-2; D perhaps matches TRBD1 (6 bases). The CDR3 runs 15 residues. V was shortened by 6 bases and J by 1 base, with 15 bases between the two germline ends. Germline lookup yields CDR1 SQVTM and CDR2 ANQGSEA. CDR3 DNA: TGCAGCGTGAAGATAGGGGGTGGGAACACCGGGGAGCTGTTTTTT. Protein sequence: CSVKIGGGNTGELFF.

The count of this clone is one. The chain carries TRBV12-3 or TRBV12-4 and TRBJ1-2; D remains ambiguous. The CDR3 runs to 11 residues. V lost 8 bases and J lost 7, with 11 bases in between. In DNA form, the CDR3 reads TGTGCCAGCGCAACACCGGGTGGCTACACCTTC. Encoded protein: CASATPGGYTF.

This chain uses TRBV7-6 with TRBJ1-6; perhaps TRBD1 as D (5 bases). The germline gives CDR1 SGHVS, CDR2 FNYEAQ. The CDR3 has 15 amino acids. Trimming pared 1 base from V and 7 bases from J, leaving 11 bases between. In DNA form, the CDR3 reads TGTGCCAGCAGCTTAGATGGGGGGGAGAATTCACCCCTCCACTTT. It encodes CASSLDGGENSPLHF.

This chain uses TRBV5-1 with TRBJ1-2; possibly TRBD1 for D (5 bases). V dropped 4 bases and J dropped 7 bases, with 23 bases sitting between them. This CDR3 region has 16 residues. CDR1 and CDR2 from the germline V gene are SGHRS and YFSETQ. In nucleotides, the CDR3 is TGCGCCAGCAGCCCTACAGGCGGCACTGGGCAGGGTGGCTACACCTTC. Its protein product is CASSPTGGTGQGGYTF. The full variable domain, with the rest looked up from reference TRBV5-1 and TRBJ1-2, is KAGVTQTPRYLIKTRGQQVTLSCSPISGHRSVSWYQQTPGQGLQFLFEYFSETQRNKGNFPGRFSGRQFSNSRSEMNVSTLELGDSALYLCASSPTGGTGQGGYTFGSGTRLTVV.